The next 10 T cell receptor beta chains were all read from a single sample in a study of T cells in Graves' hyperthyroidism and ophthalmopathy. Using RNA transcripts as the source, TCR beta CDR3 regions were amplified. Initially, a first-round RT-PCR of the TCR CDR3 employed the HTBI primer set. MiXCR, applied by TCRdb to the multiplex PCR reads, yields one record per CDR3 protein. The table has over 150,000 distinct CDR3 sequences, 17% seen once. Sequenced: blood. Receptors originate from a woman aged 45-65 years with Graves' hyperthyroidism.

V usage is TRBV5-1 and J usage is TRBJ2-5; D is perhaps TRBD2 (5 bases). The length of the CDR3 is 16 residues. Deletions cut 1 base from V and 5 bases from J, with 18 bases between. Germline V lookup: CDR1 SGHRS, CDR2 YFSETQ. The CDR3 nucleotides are TGCGCCAGCAGCTTGCGGGATCAAATAGTATCTGAGACCCAGTACTTC. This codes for CASSLRDQIVSETQYF.

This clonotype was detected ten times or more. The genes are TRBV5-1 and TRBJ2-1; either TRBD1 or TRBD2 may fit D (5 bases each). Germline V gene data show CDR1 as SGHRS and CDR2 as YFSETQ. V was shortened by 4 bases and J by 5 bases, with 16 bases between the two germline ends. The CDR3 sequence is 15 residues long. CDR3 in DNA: TGCGCCAGCAGCCGTGGGACCATCATCAACAATGAGCAGTTCTTC. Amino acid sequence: CASSRGTIINNEQFF.

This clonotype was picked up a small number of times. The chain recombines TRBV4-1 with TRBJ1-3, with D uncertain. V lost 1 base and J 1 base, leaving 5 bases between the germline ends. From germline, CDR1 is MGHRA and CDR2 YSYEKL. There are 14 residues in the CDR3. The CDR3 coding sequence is TGCGCCAGCAGCCAAGGATATTCTGGAAACACCATATATTTT. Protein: CASSQGYSGNTIYF.

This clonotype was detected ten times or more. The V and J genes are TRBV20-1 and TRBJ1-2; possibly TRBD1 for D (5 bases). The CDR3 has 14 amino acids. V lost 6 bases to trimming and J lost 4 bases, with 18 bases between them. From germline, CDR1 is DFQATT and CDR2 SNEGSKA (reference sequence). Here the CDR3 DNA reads TGCAGTGCCCACGGGGGGGGAAGTGCCTATGGCTACACCTTC. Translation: CSAHGGGSAYGYTF.

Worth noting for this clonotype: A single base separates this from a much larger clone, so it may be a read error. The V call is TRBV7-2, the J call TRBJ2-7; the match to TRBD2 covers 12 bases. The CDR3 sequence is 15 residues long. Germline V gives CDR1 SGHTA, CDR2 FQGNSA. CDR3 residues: CAGSPTSGGTYEQYF. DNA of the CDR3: TGTGCCGGCAGCCCCACTAGCGGGGGGACCTACGAGCAGTACTTC.

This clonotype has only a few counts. The CDR3, as DNA: TGCGCCAGTCTTACAGGGGGCTTAGGACAGCCCCAGCATTTT. It codes for CASLTGGLGQPQHF. This chain connects TRBV5-1 to TRBJ1-5; TRBD1 matches at 9 bases. Germline V gives CDR1 SGHRS, CDR2 YFSETQ. Trimming removed 8 bases from V and 7 bases from J; junction bases left unmatched: 10. The CDR3 extends over 14 amino acids.

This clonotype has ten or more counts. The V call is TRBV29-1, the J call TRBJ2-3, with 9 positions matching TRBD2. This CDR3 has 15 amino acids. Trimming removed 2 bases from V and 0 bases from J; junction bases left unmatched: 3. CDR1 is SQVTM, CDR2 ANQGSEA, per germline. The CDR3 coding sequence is TGCAGCGTTGAATTTCTAGCGGGGAGCACAGATACGCAGTATTTT. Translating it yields CSVEFLAGSTDTQYF.

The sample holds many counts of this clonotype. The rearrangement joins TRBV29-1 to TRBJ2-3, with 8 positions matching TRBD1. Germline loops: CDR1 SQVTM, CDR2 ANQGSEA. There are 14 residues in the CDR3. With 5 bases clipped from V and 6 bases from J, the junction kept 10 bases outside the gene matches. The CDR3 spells CSVRTGSLGDTQYF. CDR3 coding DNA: TGCAGCGTTAGGACAGGGAGCCTGGGGGATACGCAGTATTTT.

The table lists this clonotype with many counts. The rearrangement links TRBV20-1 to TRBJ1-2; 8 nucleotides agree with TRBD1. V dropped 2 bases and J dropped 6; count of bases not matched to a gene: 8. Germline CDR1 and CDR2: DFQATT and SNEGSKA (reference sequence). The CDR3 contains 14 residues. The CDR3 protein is CSARPSGQVHGYTF. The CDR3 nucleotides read TGCAGTGCTAGACCCTCGGGACAGGTGCATGGCTACACCTTC.

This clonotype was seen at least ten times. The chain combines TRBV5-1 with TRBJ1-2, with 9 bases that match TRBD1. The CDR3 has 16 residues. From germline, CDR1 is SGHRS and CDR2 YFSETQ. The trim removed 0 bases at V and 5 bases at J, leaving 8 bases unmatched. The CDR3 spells CASSLAAGTGTYGYTF. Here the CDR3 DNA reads TGCGCCAGCAGCTTGGCCGCAGGGACAGGGACTTATGGCTACACCTTC.